This T cell receptor beta chain was identified during a study of vaccination and CD4 T cells after COVID-19. For the study at large: Two-dose vaccination with either BNT162b2 or mRNA-1273 was given to participants.

Sequencing of DNA taken from cultured CD4+ T cells relied on the Oncomine TCR Beta short-read assay. TCRdb redid the calling of the PCR reads with MiXCR, one entry per CDR3 protein. The table shows around 2,000 distinct CDR3 sequences, with about 20% occurring only once. The treatment is: roughly 10-day PBMC culture with coronavirus spike peptide pools or control peptides (ViraFEST assay). Collection of the unexposed donor's CD4+ T cells took place before the COVID-19 pandemic (2011-2018). PBMC cultures, at 1.5 million to 2.5 million cells per well, received 8.5 to 10 IU/ml IL-2 and around 9.6 ug/ml peptide pools. The CDR3 spans 16 residues. V trimming: 2 bases; J trimming: 2 bases; junction bases outside the gene matches: 3. Germline lookup yields CDR1 SGHTA and CDR2 FQGTGA. As concerns this clonotype: Its target is unknown.

The sample consisted of CD4+ T cells from blood, cultured in vitro. The chain has TRBV7-3 and TRBJ2-1; 10 bases align to TRBD2. This sequence originates from a human donor in good health. Written as DNA, the CDR3 is TGTGCCAGCAGCTTATGGAGCGGGGGGGCCTACAATGAGCAGTTCTTC. It translates to CASSLWSGGAYNEQFF.